This T cell receptor beta chain was retrieved from a study of T cells in Graves' hyperthyroidism and ophthalmopathy. The CDR3 runs to 13 residues. The V gene end was trimmed by 6 bases and the J gene end by 19 bases; junction bases not matched to a gene: 15. TCR beta CDR3 region amplification was performed from RNA transcripts. TCR CDR3 underwent first-round RT-PCR with the HTBI primer set. Each CDR3 protein gets one entry after TCRdb re-called the multiplex PCR reads with MiXCR. Of nearly 750,000 distinct CDR3 sequences listed, roughly a third were seen once; the top ten hold about a third. This chain links TRBV12-3 or TRBV12-4 with TRBJ1-6, with 7 bases lining up with TRBD1. Sequencing used blood. This sequence originates from a middle-aged woman with Graves' hyperthyroidism. The CDR3 nucleotides read TGTGCCAGCAGGTTCGGGACAGCGATCAACCCTCACTTT. It encodes CASRFGTAINPHF.